This entry features one T cell receptor (beta chain) sequence. V lost 0 bases and J 7 bases, leaving 22 bases between the germline ends. Germline V CDR1 and CDR2: MGHRA, YSYEKL. The CDR3 length is 17 residues. This sample stems from a study of T-cell reconstitution after alpha-beta-depleted transplantation in children. The TCRbeta library was prepared with unique molecular identifiers. In TCRdb, the PCR reads were re-called with MiXCR into one record per CDR3 protein. The sample has 780,000 or so distinct CDR3 sequences; less than 20% are singletons. This TCR was recovered from a male patient younger than 18 who had a stem cell transplant for acute lymphoblastic leukemia, so the T cells may come from the graft donor. Sequenced material: PBMCs, mostly from graft donor cells, taken 360 days after TCRalphabeta/CD19-depleted stem cell transplant. The V and J genes are TRBV4-1 and TRBJ2-7; D remains unclear. The CDR3 DNA reads TGCGCCAGCAGCCAAGAGCAAAACCTGAGCGAGCTACGGGAGCAGTACTTC. Protein: CASSQEQNLSELREQYF.